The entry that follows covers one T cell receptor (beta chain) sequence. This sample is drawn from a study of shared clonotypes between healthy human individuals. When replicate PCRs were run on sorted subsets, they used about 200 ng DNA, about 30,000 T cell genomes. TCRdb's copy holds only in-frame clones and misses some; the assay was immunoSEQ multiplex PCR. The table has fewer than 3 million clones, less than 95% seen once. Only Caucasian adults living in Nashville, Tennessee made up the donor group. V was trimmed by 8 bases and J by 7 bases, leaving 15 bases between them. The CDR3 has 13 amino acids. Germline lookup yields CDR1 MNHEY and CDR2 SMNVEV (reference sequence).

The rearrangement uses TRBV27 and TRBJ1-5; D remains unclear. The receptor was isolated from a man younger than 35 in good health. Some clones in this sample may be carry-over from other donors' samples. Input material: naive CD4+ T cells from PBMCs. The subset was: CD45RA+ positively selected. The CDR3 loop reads CASSGREGQPQHF. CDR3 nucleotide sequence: TGTGCCAGCTCGGGGAGGGAAGGGCAGCCCCAGCATTTT.